The present TCR beta chain was sequenced within a study of blood T cells in healthy people across ages. Study observations and caveats: Observed TCR beta diversity per million T cells went down as age went up. This fall followed a roughly linear course with age.

This clonotype came up once. Its antigen is unidentified. Through a sample-barcoded 5' primer and a J-beta primer mix, a second PCR was run for roughly 6 to 11 cycles. Tags on each cDNA molecule came from a template-switch adaptor with 12 random nucleotides. Each CDR3 protein is one row after TCRdb ran MiXCR on the 5' RACE reads. The sample gives about 720,000 distinct CDR3 sequences, approximately 22% of which show up once; 22% is in the top ten. V lost 6 bases, J lost 3 bases, and 8 bases stayed unmatched. The CDR3 length is 14 residues. Germline values: CDR1 DFQATT, CDR2 SNEGSKA (reference sequence).

This TCR was sampled from a man in his 70s in good health. The sequencing sample was made of blood. J is TRBJ2-3 and V is TRBV20-1; 8 bases match TRBD1. Here the CDR3 reads CSAGGQGTTDTQYF. In DNA form, the CDR3 reads TGCAGTGCGGGTGGACAGGGCACAACAGATACGCAGTATTTT.